What follows is one T cell receptor beta chain and its context. As yet, its antigen is unknown. Germline V gene sequence: CDR1 MNHEY, CDR2 SMNVEV (reference sequence). V shed 5 bases and J shed 0 bases, with 17 bases lying between them. The CDR3 spans 16 residues. This sample was taken from a study of shared clonotypes between healthy human individuals. Whole-study results and caveats: Clonotype sharing among donors was thought likely to change with sequencing depth.

The assay was immunoSEQ multiplex PCR, and TCRdb's table has in-frame clones only and misses some. The table records 1.5 million to 1.9 million clones, 95% to 99% of them present only once. Both subsets, CD45RA+ naive and CD45RA-negative memory, were split from the CD4+ cells. This clonotype originated in a man aged 25-45 years in good health. The V gene is TRBV27, the J gene TRBJ2-7; D perhaps matches TRBD1 (5 bases). Sequenced input: naive CD4+ T cells sorted from blood. Indicated subset: CD45RA+ positively selected. The CDR3 sequence is CASSPRAATPSYEQYF. In nucleotides, the CDR3 is TGTGCCAGCAGTCCCAGGGCTGCAACCCCCTCCTACGAGCAGTACTTC.